The 5 T cell receptor beta chains below come from one sample, sequenced in a study of OX40 agonist ivuxolimab in advanced cancers. Only in-frame clones appear in the TCRdb table, and some are missing; sequencing was by immunoSEQ multiplex PCR. The sample has approximately 80,000 clones; around 90% are singletons. This material consisted of CD4+ or CD8+ T cells sorted from blood, taken in a trial of the OX40 agonist ivuxolimab. The receptor source for this set is an adult with an advanced solid tumor such as melanoma, head and neck, liver or kidney cancer.

The gene calls are TRBV7-9 and TRBJ2-5; TRBD1 might be the D (6 bases). This CDR3 comprises 17 residues. Germline V CDR1 and CDR2: SEHNR, FQNEAQ (reference sequence). The V end lost 1 base, the J end lost 1 base, and 16 bases lay between the germline ends. The CDR3: CASSLGRQARLQETQYF. Here the CDR3 DNA reads TGTGCCAGCAGCTTAGGGAGACAGGCGAGACTCCAAGAGACCCAGTACTTC. Full variable domain (outside the CDR3, taken from reference TRBV7-9 and TRBJ2-5): DTGVSQNPRHKITKRGQNVTFRCDPISEHNRLYWYRQTLGQGPEFLTYFQNEAQLEKSRLLSDRFSAERPKGSFSTLEIQRTEQGDSAMYLCASSLGRQARLQETQYFGPGTRLLVL.

CDR3 sequence (DNA): TGTGCCAGCAGTGTAGGCGCGGGGTTGGGCACAGATACGCAGTATTTT. Its translation is CASSVGAGLGTDTQYF. The chain uses TRBV2 and TRBJ2-3; D is perhaps TRBD2 (6 bases). The V gene lost 4 bases and the J gene lost 1 base, with 15 bases spanning the gap. Germline CDR1 is SNHLY and CDR2 is FYNNEI. The CDR3 has 16 residues.

This clone was seen only once. The chain uses TRBV9 and TRBJ1-4, with D maybe TRBD1 (6 bases). Germline V CDR1 and CDR2: SGDLS, YYNGEE. The CDR3 sequence is 14 residues long. Trimming stripped 4 bases from V and 8 bases from J, with 15 bases between. The CDR3 spells CASSFTGFGEKLFF. CDR3 nucleotide sequence: TGTGCCAGCAGCTTCACAGGGTTCGGGGAAAAACTGTTTTTT.

V and J are TRBV5-5 and TRBJ2-5; D gene unclear. Germline loops: CDR1 SGHKS, CDR2 YYEKEE (reference sequence). This CDR3 is built from 12 residues. Trimming shortened V by 3 bases and J by 0 bases, and 3 bases separated the two germline ends. The CDR3 here is CASSSYQETQYF. CDR3 DNA: TGTGCCAGCAGCTCCTACCAAGAGACCCAGTACTTC.

This sequence joins TRBV11-2 and TRBJ2-3, with unresolved D. Trimming took 3 bases from V and 4 from J, leaving 11 bases between them. Germline V CDR1 and CDR2: SGHAT, FQNNGV. This CDR3 is 14 amino acids long. The DNA of the CDR3 is TGTGCCAGCAGCTTCATCGGCTTCGCAGATACGCAGTATTTT. The encoded protein is CASSFIGFADTQYF. Drawing the rest from reference TRBV11-2 and TRBJ2-3, the complete variable domain is EAGVAQSPRYKIIEKRQSVAFWCNPISGHATLYWYQQILGQGPKLLIQFQNNGVVDDSQLPKDRFSAERLKGVDSTLKIQPAKLEDSAVYLCASSFIGFADTQYFGPGTRLTVL.